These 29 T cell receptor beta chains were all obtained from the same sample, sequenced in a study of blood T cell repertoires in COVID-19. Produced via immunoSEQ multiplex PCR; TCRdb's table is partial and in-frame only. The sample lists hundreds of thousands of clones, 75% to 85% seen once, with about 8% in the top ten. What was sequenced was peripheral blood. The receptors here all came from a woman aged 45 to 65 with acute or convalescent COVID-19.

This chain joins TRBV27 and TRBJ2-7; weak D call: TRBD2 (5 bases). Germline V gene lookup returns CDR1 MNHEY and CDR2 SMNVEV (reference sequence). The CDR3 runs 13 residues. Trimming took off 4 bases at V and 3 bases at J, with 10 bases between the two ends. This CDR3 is CASSSFSDYEQYF. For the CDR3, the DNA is TGTGCCAGCAGTTCGTTTAGCGACTACGAGCAGTACTTC.

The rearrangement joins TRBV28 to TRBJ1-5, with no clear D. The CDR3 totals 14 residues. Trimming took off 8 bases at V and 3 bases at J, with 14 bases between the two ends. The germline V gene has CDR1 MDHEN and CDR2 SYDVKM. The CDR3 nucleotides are TGTGCCAGCGGCGCGGCTGGTAACAATCAGCCCCAGCATTTT. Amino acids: CASGAAGNNQPQHF.

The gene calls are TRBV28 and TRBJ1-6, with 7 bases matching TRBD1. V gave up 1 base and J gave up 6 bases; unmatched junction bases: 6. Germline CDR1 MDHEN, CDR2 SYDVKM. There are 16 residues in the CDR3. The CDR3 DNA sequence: TGTGCCAGCAGTTTATCGACAGGGCCTCCTAATTCACCCCTCCACTTT. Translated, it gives CASSLSTGPPNSPLHF.

The CDR3 DNA sequence: TGTGCCAGCTCACCACAGGACGGGGTTGCCGAGCAGTACTTC. As protein: CASSPQDGVAEQYF. The gene calls are TRBV18 and TRBJ2-7; D possibly corresponds to TRBD2 (5 bases). V was cut by 1 base and J by 6 bases, with 13 bases left in between. This CDR3 is built from 14 residues. Germline V gene lookup returns CDR1 KGHSH and CDR2 LQKENI.

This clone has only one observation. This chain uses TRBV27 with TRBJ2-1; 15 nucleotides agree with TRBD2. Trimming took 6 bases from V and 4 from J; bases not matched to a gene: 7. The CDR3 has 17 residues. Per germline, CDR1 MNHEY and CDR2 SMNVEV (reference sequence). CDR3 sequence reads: CASSLGLAGGLYNEQFF. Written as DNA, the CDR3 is TGTGCCAGCAGCCTGGGACTAGCGGGAGGTCTTTACAATGAGCAGTTCTTC.

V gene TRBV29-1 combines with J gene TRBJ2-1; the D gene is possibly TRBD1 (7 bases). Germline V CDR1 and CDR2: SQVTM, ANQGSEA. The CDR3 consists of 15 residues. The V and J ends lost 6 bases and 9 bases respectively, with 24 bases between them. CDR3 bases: TGCAGCGTGCTGGGGGGCCTGACAGGGCTCGGTGAGCAGTTCTTC. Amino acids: CSVLGGLTGLGEQFF.

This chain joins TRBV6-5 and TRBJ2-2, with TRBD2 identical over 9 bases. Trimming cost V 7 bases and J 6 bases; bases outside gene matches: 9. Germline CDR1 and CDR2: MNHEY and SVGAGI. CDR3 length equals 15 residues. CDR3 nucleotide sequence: TGTGCCAGCACCGAAAGGCGGGAGGGCCCCGGGGAGCTGTTTTTT. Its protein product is CASTERREGPGELFF.

CDR3 in DNA: TGTGCCAGTAAAAAAGAGAGGGGAGGCACTGAAGCTTTCTTT. Its protein is CASKKERGGTEAFF. The J gene is TRBJ1-1, the V gene TRBV19; D is perhaps TRBD1 (5 bases). Germline V lookup: CDR1 LNHDA, CDR2 SQIVND (reference sequence). Between the trimmed V and J ends, which lost 7 bases and 4 bases, there was a span of 16 bases. This CDR3 has 14 amino acids.

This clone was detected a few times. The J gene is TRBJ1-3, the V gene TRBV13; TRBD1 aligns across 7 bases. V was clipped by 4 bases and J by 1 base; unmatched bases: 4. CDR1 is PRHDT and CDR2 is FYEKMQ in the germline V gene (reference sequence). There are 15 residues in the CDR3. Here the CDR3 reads CASSSKTGSGNTIYF. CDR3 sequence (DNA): TGTGCCAGCAGCTCCAAGACAGGGTCTGGAAACACCATATATTTT.

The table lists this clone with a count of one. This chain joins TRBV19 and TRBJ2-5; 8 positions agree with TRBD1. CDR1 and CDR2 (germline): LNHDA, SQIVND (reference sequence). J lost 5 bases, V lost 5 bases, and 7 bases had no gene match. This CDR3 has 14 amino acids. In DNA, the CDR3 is TGTGCCAGTAGTTCGACAGGGGCGGGGGAGACCCAGTACTTC. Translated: CASSSTGAGETQYF.

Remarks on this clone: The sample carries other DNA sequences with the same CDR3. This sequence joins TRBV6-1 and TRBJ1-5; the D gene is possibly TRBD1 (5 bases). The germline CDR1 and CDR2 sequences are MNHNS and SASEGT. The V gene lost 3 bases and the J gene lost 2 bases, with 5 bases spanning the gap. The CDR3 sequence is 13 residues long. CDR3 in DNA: TGTGCCAGCAGTGACAGGGGCAATCAGCCCCAGCATTTT. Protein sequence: CASSDRGNQPQHF.

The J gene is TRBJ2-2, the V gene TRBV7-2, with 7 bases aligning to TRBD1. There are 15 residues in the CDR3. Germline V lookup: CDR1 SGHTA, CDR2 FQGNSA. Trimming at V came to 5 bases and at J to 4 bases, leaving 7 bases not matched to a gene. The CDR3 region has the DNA TGTGCCAGCAGCCGTAGACAGGGAATCACCGGGGAGCTGTTTTTT. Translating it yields CASSRRQGITGELFF.

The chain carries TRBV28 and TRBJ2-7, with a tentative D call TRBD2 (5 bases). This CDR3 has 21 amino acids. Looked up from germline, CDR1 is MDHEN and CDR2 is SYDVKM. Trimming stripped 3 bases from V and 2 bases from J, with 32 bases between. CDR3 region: CASSFSPMAGPLSGGAYEQYF. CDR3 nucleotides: TGTGCCAGCAGTTTCTCCCCTATGGCCGGCCCACTAAGCGGAGGCGCCTACGAGCAGTACTTC.

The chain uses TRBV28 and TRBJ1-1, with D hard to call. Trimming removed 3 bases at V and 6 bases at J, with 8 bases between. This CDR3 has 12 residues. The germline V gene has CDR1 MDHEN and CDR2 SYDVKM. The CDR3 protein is CASSFLGAEAFF. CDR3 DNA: TGTGCCAGCAGTTTTTTGGGAGCTGAAGCTTTCTTT. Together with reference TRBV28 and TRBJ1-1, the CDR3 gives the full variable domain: DVKVTQSSRYLVKRTGEKVFLECVQDMDHENMFWYRQDPGLGLRLIYFSYDVKMKEKGDIPEGYSVSREKKERFSLILESASTNQTSMYLCASSFLGAEAFFGQGTRLTVV.

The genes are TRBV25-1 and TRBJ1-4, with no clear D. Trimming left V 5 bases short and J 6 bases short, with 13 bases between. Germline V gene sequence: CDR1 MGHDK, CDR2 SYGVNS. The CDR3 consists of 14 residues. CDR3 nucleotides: TGTGCCAGCAGTAGGGAGGGCTCGGATGAAAAACTGTTTTTT. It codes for CASSREGSDEKLFF.

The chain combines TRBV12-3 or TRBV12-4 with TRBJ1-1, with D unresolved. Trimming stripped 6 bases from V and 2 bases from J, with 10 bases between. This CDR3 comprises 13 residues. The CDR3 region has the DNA TGTGCCAGCAGCCCACGACAAAACACTGAAGCTTTCTTT. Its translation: CASSPRQNTEAFF.

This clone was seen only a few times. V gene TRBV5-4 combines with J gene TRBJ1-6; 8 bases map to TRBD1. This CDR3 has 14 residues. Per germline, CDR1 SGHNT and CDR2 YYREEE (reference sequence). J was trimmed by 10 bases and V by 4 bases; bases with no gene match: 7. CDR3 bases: TGTGCCAGCAGCAAGGACAGGGCGCGGTCACCCCTCCACTTT. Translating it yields CASSKDRARSPLHF.

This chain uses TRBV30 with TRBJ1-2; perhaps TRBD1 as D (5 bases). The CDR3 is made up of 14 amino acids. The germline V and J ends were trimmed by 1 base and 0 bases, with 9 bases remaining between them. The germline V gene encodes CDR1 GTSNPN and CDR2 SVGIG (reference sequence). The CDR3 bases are TGTGCCTGGAGTGGGACAACTACTAACTATGGCTACACCTTC. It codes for CAWSGTTTNYGYTF.

CDR3 loop: CASSPHLETQYF. The DNA of the CDR3 is TGTGCCAGCAGCCCACACCTAGAGACCCAGTACTTC. The V call is TRBV3-1 (or the pseudogene TRBV3-2), the J call TRBJ2-5; no clear D. The ends were cut back, 4 bases at V and 4 bases at J, with 7 bases in the middle. Germline V gives CDR1 LGHDT, CDR2 YNNKEL (reference sequence). This CDR3 has 12 amino acids.

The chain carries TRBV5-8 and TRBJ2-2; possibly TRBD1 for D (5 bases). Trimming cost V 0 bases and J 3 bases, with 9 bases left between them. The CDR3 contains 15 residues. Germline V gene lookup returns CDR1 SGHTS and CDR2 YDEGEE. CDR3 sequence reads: CASSLVREDTGELFF. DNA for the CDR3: TGTGCCAGCAGCTTGGTCAGGGAAGACACCGGGGAGCTGTTTTTT. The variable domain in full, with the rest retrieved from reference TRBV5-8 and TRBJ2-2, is EAGVTQSPTHLIKTRGQQATLRCSPISGHTSVYWYQQALGLGLQFLLWYDEGEERNRGNFPPRFSGRQFPNYSSELNVNALELEDSALYLCASSLVREDTGELFFGEGSRLTVL.

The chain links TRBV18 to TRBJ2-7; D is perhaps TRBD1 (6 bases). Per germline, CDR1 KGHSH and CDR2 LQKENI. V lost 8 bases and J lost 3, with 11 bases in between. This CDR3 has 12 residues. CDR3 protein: CASTGQNYEQYF. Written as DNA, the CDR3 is TGTGCCAGCACAGGACAGAACTACGAGCAGTACTTC. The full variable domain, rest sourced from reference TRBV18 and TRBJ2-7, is NAGVMQNPRHLVRRRGQEARLRCSPMKGHSHVYWYRQLPEEGLKFMVYLQKENIIDESGMPKERFSAEFPKEGPSILRIQQVVRGDSAAYFCASTGQNYEQYFGPGTRLTVT.

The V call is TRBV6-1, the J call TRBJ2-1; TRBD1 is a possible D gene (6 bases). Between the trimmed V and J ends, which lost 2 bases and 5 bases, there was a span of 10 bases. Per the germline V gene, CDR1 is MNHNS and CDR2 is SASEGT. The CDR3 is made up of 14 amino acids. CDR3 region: CASSEFAGDNEQFF. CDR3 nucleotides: TGTGCCAGCAGTGAATTCGCAGGGGACAATGAGCAGTTCTTC.

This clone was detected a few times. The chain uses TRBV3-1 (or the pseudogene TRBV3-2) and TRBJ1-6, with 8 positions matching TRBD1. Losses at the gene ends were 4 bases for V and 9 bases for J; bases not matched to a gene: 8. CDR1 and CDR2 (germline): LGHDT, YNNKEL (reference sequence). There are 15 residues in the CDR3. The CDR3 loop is CASSPPGQGTSPLHF. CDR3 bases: TGTGCCAGCAGCCCCCCCGGACAGGGAACTTCACCCCTCCACTTT.

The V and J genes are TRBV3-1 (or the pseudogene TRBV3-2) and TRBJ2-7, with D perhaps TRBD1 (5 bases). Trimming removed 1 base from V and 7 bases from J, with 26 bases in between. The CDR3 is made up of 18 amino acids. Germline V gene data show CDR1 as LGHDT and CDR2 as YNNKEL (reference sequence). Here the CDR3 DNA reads TGTGCCAGCAGCCAAGGGTCAGGGCGGCTACTTGGGCTACAAGAGCAGTACTTC. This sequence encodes CASSQGSGRLLGLQEQYF.

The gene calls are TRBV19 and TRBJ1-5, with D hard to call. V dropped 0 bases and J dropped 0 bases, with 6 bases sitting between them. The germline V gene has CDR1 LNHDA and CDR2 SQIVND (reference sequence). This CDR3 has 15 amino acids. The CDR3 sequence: CASSIDRPSNQPQHF. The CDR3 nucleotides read TGTGCCAGTAGTATAGACAGGCCTAGCAATCAGCCCCAGCATTTT.

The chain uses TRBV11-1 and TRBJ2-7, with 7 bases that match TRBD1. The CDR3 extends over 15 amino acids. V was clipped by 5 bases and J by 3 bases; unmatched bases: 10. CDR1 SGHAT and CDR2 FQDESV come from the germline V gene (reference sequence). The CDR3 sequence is CASSVDRPTFYEQYF. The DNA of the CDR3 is TGTGCCAGCAGCGTGGACAGGCCTACTTTCTACGAGCAGTACTTC.

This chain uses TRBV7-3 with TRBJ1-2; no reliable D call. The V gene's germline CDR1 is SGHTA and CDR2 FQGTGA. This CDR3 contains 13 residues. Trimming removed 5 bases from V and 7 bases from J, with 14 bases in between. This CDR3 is CASSTGRVGGYTF. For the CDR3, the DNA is TGTGCCAGCAGCACCGGGAGGGTAGGTGGCTACACCTTC.

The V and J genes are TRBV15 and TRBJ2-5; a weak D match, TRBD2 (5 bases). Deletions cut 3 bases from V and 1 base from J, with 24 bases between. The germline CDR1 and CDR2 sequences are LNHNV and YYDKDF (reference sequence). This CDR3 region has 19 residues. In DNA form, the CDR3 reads TGTGCCACCAGCAGCGCCGGCCACACTAGAAAACCCTTCCAAGAGACCCAGTACTTC. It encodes CATSSAGHTRKPFQETQYF.

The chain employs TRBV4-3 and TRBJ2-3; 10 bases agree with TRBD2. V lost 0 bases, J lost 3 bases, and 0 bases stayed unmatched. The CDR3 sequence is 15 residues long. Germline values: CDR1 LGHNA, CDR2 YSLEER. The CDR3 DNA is TGCGCCAGCAGCCAAGAGGGACTAGCGACAGATACGCAGTATTTT. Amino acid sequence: CASSQEGLATDTQYF.